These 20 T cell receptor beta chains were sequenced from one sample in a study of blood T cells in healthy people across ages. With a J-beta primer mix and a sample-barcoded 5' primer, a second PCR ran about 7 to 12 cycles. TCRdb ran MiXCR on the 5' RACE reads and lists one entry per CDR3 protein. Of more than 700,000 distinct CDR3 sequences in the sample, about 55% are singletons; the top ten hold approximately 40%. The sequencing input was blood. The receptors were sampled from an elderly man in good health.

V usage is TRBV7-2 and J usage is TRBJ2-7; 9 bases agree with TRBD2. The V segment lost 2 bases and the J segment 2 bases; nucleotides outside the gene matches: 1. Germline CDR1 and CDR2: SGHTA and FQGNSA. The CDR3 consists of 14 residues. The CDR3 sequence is CASSLPSGAYEQYF. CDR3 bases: TGTGCCAGCAGCTTACCTAGCGGGGCCTACGAGCAGTACTTC.

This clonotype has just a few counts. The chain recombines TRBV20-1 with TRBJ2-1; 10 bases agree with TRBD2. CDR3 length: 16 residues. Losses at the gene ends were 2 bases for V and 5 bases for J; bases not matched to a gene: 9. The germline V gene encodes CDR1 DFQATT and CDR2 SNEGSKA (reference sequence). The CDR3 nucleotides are TGCAGTGCTAGAAAGAGACTAGCGGGCGTCCACAATGAGCAGTTCTTC. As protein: CSARKRLAGVHNEQFF.

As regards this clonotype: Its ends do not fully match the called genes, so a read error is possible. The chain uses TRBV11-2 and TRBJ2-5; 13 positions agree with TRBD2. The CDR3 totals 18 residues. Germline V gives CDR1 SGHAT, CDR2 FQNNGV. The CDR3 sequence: CASSLGRLAGGLEETQYF. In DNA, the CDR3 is TGTGCTAGCAGCTTAGGAAGACTAGCGGGAGGCTTGGAGGAGACCCAGTACTTC.

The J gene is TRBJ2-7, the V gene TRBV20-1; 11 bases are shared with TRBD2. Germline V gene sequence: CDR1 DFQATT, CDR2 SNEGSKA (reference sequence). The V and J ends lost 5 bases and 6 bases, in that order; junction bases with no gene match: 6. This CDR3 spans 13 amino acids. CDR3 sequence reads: CSAQGLAGGEQYF. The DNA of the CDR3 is TGCAGTGCTCAAGGGCTAGCGGGAGGCGAGCAGTACTTC.

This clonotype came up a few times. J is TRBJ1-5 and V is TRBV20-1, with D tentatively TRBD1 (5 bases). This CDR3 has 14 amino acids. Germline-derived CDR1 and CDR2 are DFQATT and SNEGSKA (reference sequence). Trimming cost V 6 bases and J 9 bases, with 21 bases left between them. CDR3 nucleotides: TGCAGTGCCAGTAGCGGGGACGGGGGACGGCCCCAGCATTTT. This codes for CSASSGDGGRPQHF.

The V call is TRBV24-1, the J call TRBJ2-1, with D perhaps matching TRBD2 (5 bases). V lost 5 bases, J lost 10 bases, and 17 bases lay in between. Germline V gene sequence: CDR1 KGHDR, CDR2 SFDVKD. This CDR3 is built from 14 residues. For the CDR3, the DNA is TGTGCCACCAGTGCCCCTCAGGCGGGTGGGGAGCAGTTCTTC. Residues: CATSAPQAGGEQFF.

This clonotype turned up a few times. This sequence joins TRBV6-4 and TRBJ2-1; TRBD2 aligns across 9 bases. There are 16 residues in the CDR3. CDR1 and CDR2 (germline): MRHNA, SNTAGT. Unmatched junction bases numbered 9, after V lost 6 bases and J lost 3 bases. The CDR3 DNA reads TGTGCCAGCAGCCCGAGAGCGGGAGGATACTACAATGAGCAGTTCTTC. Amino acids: CASSPRAGGYYNEQFF.

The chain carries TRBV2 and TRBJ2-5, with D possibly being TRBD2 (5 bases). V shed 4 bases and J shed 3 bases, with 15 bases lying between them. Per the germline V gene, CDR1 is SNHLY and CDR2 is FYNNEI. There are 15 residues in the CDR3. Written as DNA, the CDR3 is TGTGCCAGCAGTGTTGGACTTCGTTCGGAAGAGACCCAGTACTTC. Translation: CASSVGLRSEETQYF.

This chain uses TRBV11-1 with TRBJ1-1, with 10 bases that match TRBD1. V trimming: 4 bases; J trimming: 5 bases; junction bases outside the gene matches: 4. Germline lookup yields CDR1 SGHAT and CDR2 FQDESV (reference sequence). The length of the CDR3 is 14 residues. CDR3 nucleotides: TGTGCCAGCAGCTCCGGACAGGGGGAGACTGAAGCTTTCTTT. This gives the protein CASSSGQGETEAFF.

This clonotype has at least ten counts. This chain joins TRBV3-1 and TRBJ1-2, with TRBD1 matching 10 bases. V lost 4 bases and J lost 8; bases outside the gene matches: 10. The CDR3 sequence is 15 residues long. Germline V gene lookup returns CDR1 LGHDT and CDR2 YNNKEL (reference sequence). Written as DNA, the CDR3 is TGTGCCAGCAGCCTTTCAGGACAGGGGGGTGTCGGCTACACCTTC. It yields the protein CASSLSGQGGVGYTF.

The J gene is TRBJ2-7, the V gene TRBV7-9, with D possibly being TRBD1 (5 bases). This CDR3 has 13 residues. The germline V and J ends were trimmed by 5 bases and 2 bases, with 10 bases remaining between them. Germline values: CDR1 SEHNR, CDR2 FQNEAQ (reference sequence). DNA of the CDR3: TGTGCCAGCAGCGTTGGGGCCACCTACGAGCAGTACTTC. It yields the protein CASSVGATYEQYF. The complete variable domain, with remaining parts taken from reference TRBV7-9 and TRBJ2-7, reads DTGVSQNPRHKITKRGQNVTFRCDPISEHNRLYWYRQTLGQGPEFLTYFQNEAQLEKSRLLSDRFSAERPKGSFSTLEIQRTEQGDSAMYLCASSVGATYEQYFGPGTRLTVT.

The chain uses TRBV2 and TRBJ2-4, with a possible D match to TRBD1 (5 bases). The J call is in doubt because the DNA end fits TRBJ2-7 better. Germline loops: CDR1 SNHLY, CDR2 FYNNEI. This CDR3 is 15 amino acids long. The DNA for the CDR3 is TGTGCCAGCAGTGAAATCCAGGGAAGCCCCAACGAGCAGTACTTC. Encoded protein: CASSEIQGSPNEQYF.

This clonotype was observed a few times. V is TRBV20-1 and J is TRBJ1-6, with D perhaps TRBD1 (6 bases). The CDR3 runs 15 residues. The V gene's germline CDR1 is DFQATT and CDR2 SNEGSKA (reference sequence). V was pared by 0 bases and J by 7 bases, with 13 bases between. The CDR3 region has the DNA TGCAGTGCTAGAGATCAGGGGCCGGGGAATTCACCCCTCCACTTT. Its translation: CSARDQGPGNSPLHF.

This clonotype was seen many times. CDR3 DNA: TGTGCCACCAGTGATTTAAGTCGACTAGCGGGAAGGGATGAGCAGTTCTTC. It encodes CATSDLSRLAGRDEQFF. The chain recombines TRBV24-1 with TRBJ2-1, with 11 bases fitting TRBD2. Germline V CDR1 and CDR2: KGHDR, SFDVKD. V dropped 1 base and J dropped 8; count of bases not matched to a gene: 9. The CDR3 runs to 17 residues.

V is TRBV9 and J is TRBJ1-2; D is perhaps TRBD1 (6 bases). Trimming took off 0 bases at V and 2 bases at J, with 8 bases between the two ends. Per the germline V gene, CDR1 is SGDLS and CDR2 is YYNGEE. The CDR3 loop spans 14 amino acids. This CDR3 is CASSVDTGNYGYTF. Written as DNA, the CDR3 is TGTGCCAGCAGCGTAGATACAGGGAACTATGGCTACACCTTC.

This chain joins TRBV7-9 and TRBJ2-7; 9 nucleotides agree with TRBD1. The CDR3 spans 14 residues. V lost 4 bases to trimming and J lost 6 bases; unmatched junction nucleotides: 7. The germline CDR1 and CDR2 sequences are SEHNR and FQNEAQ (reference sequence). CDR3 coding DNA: TGTGCCAGCAGCTCCCGGGACAGGGCCCCCGAGCAGTACTTC. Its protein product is CASSSRDRAPEQYF.

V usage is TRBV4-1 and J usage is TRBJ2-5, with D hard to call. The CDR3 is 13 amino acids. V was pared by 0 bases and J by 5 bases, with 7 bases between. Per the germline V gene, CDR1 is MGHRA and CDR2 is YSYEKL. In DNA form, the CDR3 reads TGCGCCAGCAGCCAAGAAGGAGTCGAGACCCAGTACTTC. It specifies CASSQEGVETQYF.

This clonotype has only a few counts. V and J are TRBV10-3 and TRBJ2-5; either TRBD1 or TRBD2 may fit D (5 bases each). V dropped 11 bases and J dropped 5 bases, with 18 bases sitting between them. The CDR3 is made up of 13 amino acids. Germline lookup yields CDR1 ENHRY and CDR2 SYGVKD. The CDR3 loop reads CALAQGVGETQYF. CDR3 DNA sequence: TGTGCCCTGGCGCAGGGAGTCGGGGAGACCCAGTACTTC.

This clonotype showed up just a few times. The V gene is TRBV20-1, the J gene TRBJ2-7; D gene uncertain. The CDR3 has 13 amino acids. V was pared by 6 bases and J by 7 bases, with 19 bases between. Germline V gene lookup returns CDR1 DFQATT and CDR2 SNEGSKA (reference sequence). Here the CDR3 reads CSAWASWAREQYF. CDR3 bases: TGCAGTGCCTGGGCCAGCTGGGCGCGAGAGCAGTACTTC.

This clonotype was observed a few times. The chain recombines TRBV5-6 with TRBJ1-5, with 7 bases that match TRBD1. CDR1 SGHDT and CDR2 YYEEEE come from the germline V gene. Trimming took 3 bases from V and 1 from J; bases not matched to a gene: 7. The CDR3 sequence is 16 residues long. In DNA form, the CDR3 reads TGTGCCAGCAGCTCCCAGACAGGGATCAGCAATCAGCCCCAGCATTTT. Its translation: CASSSQTGISNQPQHF.